The rows below give T cell receptor beta chains drawn from one sample of a study of T cell responses to AZD1222 COVID-19 vaccine. The repertoire was sequenced with immunoSEQ multiplex PCR; TCRdb's copy has only in-frame clones and lacks some. Here the sample spans 130,000 or so clones, 90% being singletons. The source material was peripheral blood, sampled on day 0 of AZD1222 vaccination. Receptor source: an adult in good health. The conserved cysteine and the conserved F or W are not part of the CDR3 here.

TRBV19,11,ASTGTGDEKLF
TRBV5-6,13,ASRPDRGRSGELF
TRBV18,12,ASSQTSSTDTQY
TRBV19,13,ASSGYRGLGETQY
TRBV28,10,ASRTSFWGYT
TRBV7-8,11,ASSQGGSDTQY
TRBV11-2,14,ASSSYPDLGGLGYT
TRBV4-1,18,ASSQDGAGVAGWGSTEAF
TRBV28,12,ASPPSGGNTEAF
TRBV6-5,13,ASSYSRDRVGTQY
TRBV18,15,ASSPVDRGPNLGEQY
TRBV5-1,14,ASSLVAGIIADTQY
TRBV4-3,15,ASSQGVKDREPGELF
TRBV12-3/TRBV12-4,11,ASSFSGPLKYT
TRBV7-8,11,ASSSGLGETQY
TRBV14,14,ASSQVVWTSGNTIY
TRBV6-5,13,ASSNFPGQGTEAF
TRBV9,13,ASSVGGAGGTEAF
TRBV28,11,ASWVREDTEAF
TRBV27,8,ASSLTPQY